Listed below are T cell receptor beta chains from one sample, sequenced in a study of blood T cell repertoires in COVID-19. Sequenced by immunoSEQ multiplex PCR; TCRdb stores in-frame clones only, minus some. The sample lists about 270,000 clones; about 90% were seen once. What was sequenced was PBMCs or T cells enriched from blood (not recorded which). These receptor sequences come from a young woman with acute COVID-19. Each CDR3 is given with its conserved first and last residue. D genes are given only for firm matches. The listing skips clone size in some rows; elsewhere it reads once, few, many or a size class.

TRBJ1-1	TRBV9	NA	NA	CASSVGQGRLMNTEAFF	TGTGCCAGCAGCGTAGGGCAGGGGCGATTAATGAACACTGAAGCTTTCTTT
TRBJ2-1	TRBV6-2/TRBV6-3	NA	NA	CASSYRTGAYNEQFF	TGTGCCAGCAGTTACCGGACGGGGGCCTACAATGAGCAGTTCTTC
TRBJ2-3	TRBV4-1	NA	NA	CASSLGIVEPGYF	TGCGCCAGCAGCCTAGGCATTGTGGAGCCGGGGTATTTT
TRBJ2-3	TRBV24-1	NA	NA	CATSDLPSGQSTDTQYF	TGTGCCACCAGTGATTTGCCCTCGGGACAAAGCACAGATACGCAGTATTTT
TRBJ2-5	TRBV11-1	few	TRBD2	CASSLAYGTSGGQETQYF	TGTGCCAGCAGCTTAGCATACGGGACTAGCGGGGGACAAGAGACCCAGTACTTC
TRBJ2-5	TRBV3-1/TRBV3-2	NA	NA	CASSQGAGQETQYF	TGTGCCAGCAGCCAAGGGGCAGGGCAAGAGACCCAGTACTTC
TRBJ2-3	TRBV28	once	TRBD2	CASSSHGAGGDTDTQYF	TGTGCCAGCAGTTCTCACGGGGCGGGAGGTGACACAGATACGCAGTATTTT
TRBJ1-5	TRBV19	NA	TRBD1	CASSTNRDRGLSNQPQHF	TGTGCCAGTAGTACCAACCGGGACAGGGGGCTTAGCAATCAGCCCCAGCATTTT
TRBJ2-2	TRBV27	few	NA	CASSPLDTGELFF	TGTGCCAGCAGCCCACTCGACACCGGGGAGCTGTTTTTT
TRBJ2-7	TRBV2	NA	NA	CASSYNYEQYF	TGTGCCAGCAGCTATAATTACGAGCAGTACTTC
TRBJ2-1	TRBV7-3	NA	TRBD2	CASSLTPTSGRQSSYNEQFF	TGTGCCAGCAGCTTAACCCCGACTAGCGGGAGGCAAAGCTCCTACAATGAGCAGTTCTTC
TRBJ1-4	TRBV7-8	NA	NA	CASSPNIIRDPPTNEKLFF	TGTGCCAGCAGCCCAAATATTATACGGGATCCGCCAACTAATGAAAAACTGTTTTTT
TRBJ2-7	TRBV28	NA	TRBD2	CASNLQTSGFNEQYF	TGTGCCAGCAACCTCCAGACTAGCGGGTTCAACGAGCAGTACTTC
TRBJ1-5	TRBV19	NA	NA	CASSIRSSGSNQPQHF	TGTGCCAGTAGTATCAGGTCCTCCGGAAGCAATCAGCCCCAGCATTTT
TRBJ2-1	TRBV28	NA	TRBD2	CASSWTSNEQFF	TGTGCCAGCAGTTGGACTAGCAATGAGCAGTTCTTC
TRBJ2-3	TRBV18	NA	TRBD1	CASSPFGQGITDTQYF	TGTGCCAGCTCTCCTTTCGGACAGGGGATCACAGATACGCAGTATTTT
TRBJ1-5	TRBV28	NA	NA	CASSLFTWRQPQHF	TGTGCCAGCAGTTTATTCACTTGGAGGCAGCCCCAGCATTTT
TRBJ1-2	TRBV19	NA	TRBD1	CASSFSRDRVPTKANYGYTF	TGTGCCAGTAGTTTTAGCCGGGACAGGGTTCCTACTAAAGCTAACTATGGCTACACCTTC
TRBJ2-4	TRBV6-1	NA	NA	CASSETRKNIQYF	TGTGCCAGCAGTGAAACTAGAAAAAACATTCAGTACTTC
TRBJ2-1	TRBV27	NA	NA	CASSLQRYNEQFF	TGTGCCAGCAGTTTACAACGGTACAATGAGCAGTTCTTC
TRBJ2-2	TRBV24-1	NA	NA	CATNAGNTGELFF	TGTGCCACCAATGCCGGGAACACCGGGGAGCTGTTTTTT
TRBJ2-5	TRBV9	NA	TRBD2	CASSVAGTSTETQYF	TGTGCCAGCAGCGTGGCCGGGACTAGCACCGAGACCCAGTACTTC
TRBJ2-3	TRBV4-2	NA	TRBD2	CASSQDPREGGTDTQYF	TGTGCCAGCAGCCAAGATCCCCGGGAGGGGGGCACAGATACGCAGTATTTT
TRBJ2-7	TRBV6-1	NA	NA	CASSERQTSSYEQYF	TGTGCCAGCAGTGAAAGACAAACCAGCTCCTACGAGCAGTACTTC
TRBJ2-7	TRBV11-2	NA	NA	CASSLGRGLDEQYF	TGTGCCAGCAGCTTAGGTCGGGGTTTGGACGAGCAGTACTTC
TRBJ2-7	TRBV12-3/TRBV12-4	NA	TRBD1	CASNWDSPDEQYF	TGTGCCAGCAATTGGGACAGTCCCGACGAGCAGTACTTC
TRBJ2-7	TRBV11-1	NA	TRBD2	CASSLGLAASYEQYF	TGTGCCAGCAGCTTGGGACTAGCGGCTTCCTACGAGCAGTACTTC
TRBJ2-7	TRBV7-3	NA	NA	CASSDGGSEQYF	TGTGCCAGCAGCGATGGAGGGTCGGAGCAGTACTTC
TRBJ1-1	TRBV27	NA	NA	CASSPDRVADAFF	TGTGCCAGCAGTCCTGACAGAGTTGCGGACGCTTTCTTT
TRBJ1-3	TRBV25-1	NA	TRBD1	CASRSTDRVSGNTIYF	TGTGCCAGCAGATCGACGGACAGGGTCTCTGGAAACACCATATATTTT
TRBJ1-1	TRBV12-3/TRBV12-4	NA	NA	CASSREGTEAFF	TGTGCCAGCAGCCGGGAGGGGACTGAAGCTTTCTTT
TRBJ1-1	TRBV19	NA	NA	CASSIKSRENTEAFF	TGTGCCAGTAGTATAAAATCCAGGGAAAACACTGAAGCTTTCTTT
TRBJ2-7	TRBV2	NA	TRBD2	CASSGSGRMDEQYF	TGTGCCAGCAGTGGAAGCGGGAGGATGGACGAGCAGTACTTC
TRBJ2-2	TRBV5-1	NA	NA	CASSLEGTQNTGELFF	TGCGCCAGCAGCTTGGAAGGGACTCAGAACACCGGGGAGCTGTTTTTT
TRBJ2-7	TRBV29-1	NA	TRBD1	CSVARDSHEQYF	TGCAGCGTTGCTCGGGACAGCCACGAGCAGTACTTC
TRBJ1-1	TRBV3-1/TRBV3-2	NA	TRBD1	CASSYRTGKNGAFF	TGTGCCAGCAGCTACAGGACAGGGAAGAATGGAGCTTTCTTT
TRBJ1-3	TRBV18	NA	NA	CASSPLPGVSGNTIYF	TGTGCCAGCTCCCCCCTCCCCGGGGTTTCAGGAAACACCATATATTTT
TRBJ1-2	TRBV28	once	TRBD1	CASSLYSDRGVKANYGYTF	TGTGCCAGCAGTCTTTACTCCGACAGGGGAGTCAAAGCTAACTATGGCTACACCTTC
TRBJ2-7	TRBV6-5	NA	TRBD1	CASSNRDRSYEQYF	TGTGCCAGCAGTAACCGGGACAGGTCCTACGAGCAGTACTTC
TRBJ2-4	TRBV4-1	NA	NA	CASSQGGRNKNIQYF	TGCGCCAGCAGCCAAGGGGGGCGGAACAAAAACATTCAGTACTTC
TRBJ2-7	TRBV6-5	NA	NA	CASSIETGQSYEQYF	TGTGCCAGCAGCATTGAGACAGGCCAATCCTACGAGCAGTACTTC
TRBJ1-1	TRBV19	NA	TRBD1	CASSIDRTGREAFF	TGTGCCAGTAGTATAGACCGGACAGGGAGGGAAGCTTTCTTT
TRBJ2-7	TRBV30	NA	NA	CAWREKYEQYF	TGTGCCTGGCGGGAGAAATACGAGCAGTACTTC
TRBJ2-7	TRBV11-2	NA	NA	CASSSQGPGGYEQYF	TGTGCCAGCAGCTCCCAGGGGCCGGGAGGCTACGAGCAGTACTTC
TRBJ2-7	TRBV18	NA	TRBD2	CASSPGGGGSGEQYF	TGTGCCAGCTCACCCGGCGGTGGCGGGAGCGGCGAGCAGTACTTC
TRBJ2-7	TRBV23-1	NA	TRBD1	CASSQEGDRGAYEQYF	TGCGCCAGCAGTCAGGAGGGGGACAGGGGTGCCTACGAGCAGTACTTC
TRBJ2-7	TRBV4-1	once	TRBD1	CASSQPRDRGTEQYF	TGCGCCAGCAGCCAACCCCGGGACAGGGGTACCGAGCAGTACTTC
TRBJ2-2	TRBV6-5	few	TRBD1	CATKRQGANTGELFF	TGTGCCACCAAGAGGCAGGGGGCTAACACCGGGGAGCTGTTTTTT
TRBJ1-3	TRBV19	few	TRBD1	CASSLQGDTIYF	TGTGCCAGTAGCCTTCAGGGGGACACCATATATTTT
TRBJ1-4	TRBV3-1/TRBV3-2	NA	TRBD1	CASSQGGQEEKLFF	TGTGCCAGCAGCCAAGGAGGACAGGAGGAAAAACTGTTTTTT
TRBJ2-5	TRBV19	NA	NA	CASSILQGQETQYF	TGTGCCAGTAGTATTCTTCAGGGTCAAGAGACCCAGTACTTC
TRBJ2-2	TRBV7-9	NA	TRBD2	CASTPGTTDPNTGELFF	TGTGCCAGCACCCCCGGGACTACCGACCCGAACACCGGGGAGCTGTTTTTT
TRBJ2-6	TRBV4-1	NA	TRBD2	CASSQETSGLRANVLTF	TGCGCCAGCAGCCAAGAGACTAGCGGTCTAAGGGCCAACGTCCTGACTTTC
TRBJ2-3	TRBV28	once	NA	CASSLGGASSTDTQYF	TGTGCCAGCAGTTTAGGAGGGGCCTCAAGCACAGATACGCAGTATTTT
TRBJ1-6	TRBV23-1	once	TRBD1	CASSGTGNSPLHF	TGCGCCAGCTCTGGGACAGGGAATTCACCCCTCCACTTT